Listed below are T cell receptor beta chains from one sample, sequenced in a study of T cell changes during pregnancy in multiple sclerosis. Some clones are missing from TCRdb's copy, which holds only in-frame ones; the method was immunoSEQ multiplex PCR. This table holds under 80,000 clones, 90% to 95% found once. The sample here was peripheral blood, taken in the third trimester of pregnancy. These receptors were collected from a female donor with multiple sclerosis, enrolled in a pregnancy study. Both conserved end residues are part of each CDR3. A D gene is named only where the DNA matches it firmly. Expanded clones are given a class, and other clones once, few, many or no size at all.

>TRBJ1-3|TRBV4-2|-|-
CASSQDGVRGADTIYF
TGTGCCAGCAGCCAAGATGGAGTCAGGGGCGCGGACACCATATATTTT
>TRBJ1-4|TRBV9|TRBD1|-
CASSVGVGTGGNEKLFF
TGTGCCAGCAGCGTAGGTGTGGGGACAGGGGGAAATGAAAAACTGTTTTTT
>TRBJ2-5|TRBV9|TRBD1|-
CASSAGTGVETQYF
TGTGCCAGCAGCGCCGGGACAGGGGTCGAGACCCAGTACTTC
>TRBJ1-5|TRBV4-1|-|-
CASSQDPGNGNQPQHF
TGCGCCAGCAGCCAAGATCCAGGGAATGGCAATCAGCCCCAGCATTTT
>TRBJ2-7|TRBV5-6|TRBD1|once
CASSFRGTGVYEQYF
TGTGCCAGCAGCTTTCGTGGGACAGGAGTCTACGAGCAGTACTTC
>TRBJ2-7|TRBV4-2|-|-
CASSQDRSGEQYF
TGTGCCAGCAGCCAAGATCGGAGCGGTGAGCAGTACTTC
>TRBJ1-2|TRBV7-9|-|once
CASSLDAGSFGYTF
TGTGCCAGCAGCTTAGATGCAGGGTCCTTTGGCTACACCTTC
>TRBJ1-1|TRBV5-1|-|once
CASSLAGANTEAFF
TGCGCCAGCAGCTTGGCAGGGGCGAACACTGAAGCTTTCTTT
>TRBJ2-5|TRBV29-1|TRBD1|-
CSHGTGGLETQYF
TGCAGCCACGGGACAGGGGGATTGGAGACCCAGTACTTC
>TRBJ1-1|TRBV7-9|TRBD1|-
CASSSRQGWSEAFF
TGTGCCAGCAGCTCCAGACAGGGATGGTCTGAAGCTTTCTTT
>TRBJ2-3|TRBV7-2|-|-
CASSFGDTQYF
TGTGCCAGCAGCTTCGGGGATACGCAGTATTTT
>TRBJ1-1|TRBV12-5|-|-
CASGPDFSTEAFF
TGTGCTAGTGGTCCGGACTTCAGCACTGAAGCTTTCTTT
>TRBJ1-3|TRBV9|-|-
CASSAQGFGNTIYF
TGTGCCAGCAGCGCACAGGGTTTTGGAAACACCATATATTTT
>TRBJ2-4|TRBV2|-|-
CASSELGTLAKNIQYF
TGTGCCAGCAGTGAACTCGGGACATTAGCCAAAAACATTCAGTACTTC